This TCR beta chain was recovered during a study of PD-L1 blockade in urothelial cancer (dated by TCRdb to about 2017). General notes on the study: All patients started therapy in the mid-2010s and received atezolizumab 1,200 mg intravenously every 3 weeks. Patients had an ECOG performance status of 0 or 1 and had received between 0 and 3 prior chemotherapy regimens. Blood samples gave a median of about 130,000 T cells and 83,000 or so unique TCRs, with a median clonality of approximately 0.08. Pretreatment blood TCR-seq was available for fewer than 30 patients, at least one posttreatment blood collection was obtained for approximately 25 patients, and tumor TCR-seq was available for approximately 25 patients. The study, an exploratory multi-omic analysis, examined somatic, immune and clinical correlates of response to PD-L1 blockade with atezolizumab in urothelial cancer. Blood samples were analyzed at two time points: 3 weeks after treatment start (second dose) and 6 weeks after treatment start. Fewer than ten patients reached durable clinical benefit, while 20 patients did not. About 85% of the 29 patients were males with bladder-origin urothelial cancer, and 18 of 29 reported a prior smoking history. Durable clinical benefit was defined as a progression-free survival longer than 6 months, and TCR features were additionally tested against progression-free survival and overall survival. Pretreatment tumor samples and matched peripheral blood, collected serially before and after atezolizumab treatment, underwent TCR sequencing. In the same patients who had TCR sequencing, pretreatment tumors also underwent whole exome sequencing and RNA sequencing.

Points the paper makes about the study in general: Improved progression-free and overall survival was found to be associated with pretreatment peripheral blood TCR clonality below the median. Among patients with durable benefit, tumor-associated TCR clones showed greater expansion in peripheral blood 3 weeks after treatment started (n ≈ 20, p = 0.022). Because the sample size was small (n ≈ 29) and many exploratory analyses were performed, the results are intended to be hypothesis-generating.

The cohort included 25 to 30 patients with locally advanced or metastatic urothelial carcinoma who were treated at Memorial Sloan Kettering on a trial protocol. Peripheral blood mononuclear cells were collected from each patient pretreatment and during treatment, giving between 1 and 8 total time points per patient. The Qiagen DNeasy Blood extraction kit was used to purify genomic DNA from total PBMCs and tumor samples. PBMCs were collected pretreatment and during treatment and were isolated and stored as previously described. Comments on this clone: Its cognate antigen has yet to be identified. Base qualities are missing; no much larger clone stands one base away.

Each PCR received spiked-in synthetic TCR analog templates so that absolute template abundance could be estimated from read counts. The immunoSEQ assay used bias-controlled V and J gene primers to amplify TCRbeta CDR3 regions from genomic DNA. Sequencing of rearranged TCRbeta segments was performed at approximately 20X coverage. In the source study's methods: Clustering was used to correct sequencing errors, and CDR3s were annotated against IMGT to assign V, D and J genes. Only productive TCRbeta rearrangements were used in downstream analyses, excluding out-of-frame or stop-codon sequences. Clonality was calculated as one minus the Shannon entropy normalized by the log of the number of unique productive sequences. Fisher's exact test with Benjamini-Hochberg correction, at a threshold of adjusted p below 0.01, was used to find clones that differed between time points or between blood and tumor. The table comes from immuneACCESS by way of TCRdb, which keeps in-frame sequences with V and J called. Part of the clones is missing from these tables; in studies checked, under half for an unresolved V gene and the rest for unknown reasons. The V and J calls and clone size were taken over from that table, and D and trimming were inferred from the DNA. The sample table contains 90,000 to 120,000 clones; only one count was recorded for approximately 85% of them. The ten largest clones capture about 2.3% of the sample.

Taken from the germline V gene, the CDR1 and CDR2 loops are SGHVS and FQNEAQ. V sheds 2 bases and J sheds 1 base, leaving 8 bases between their ends. The CDR3, from cysteine to phenylalanine, totals 14 residues. Left in the record is the CDR3 DNA by itself, 42 bases read in frame from the first base. The specimen was PBMCs, collected around atezolizumab (anti-PD-L1) treatment. Recombination linked TRBV7-8 to TRBJ1-1, with TRBD1 as a weak D call on 6 bases. This receptor was taken from a man over 45 with urothelial cancer. The CDR3 has the sequence CASSLTGRNTEAFF. In nucleotide form, the sequence is TGTGCCAGCAGCTTAACAGGGCGGAACACTGAAGCTTTCTTT.